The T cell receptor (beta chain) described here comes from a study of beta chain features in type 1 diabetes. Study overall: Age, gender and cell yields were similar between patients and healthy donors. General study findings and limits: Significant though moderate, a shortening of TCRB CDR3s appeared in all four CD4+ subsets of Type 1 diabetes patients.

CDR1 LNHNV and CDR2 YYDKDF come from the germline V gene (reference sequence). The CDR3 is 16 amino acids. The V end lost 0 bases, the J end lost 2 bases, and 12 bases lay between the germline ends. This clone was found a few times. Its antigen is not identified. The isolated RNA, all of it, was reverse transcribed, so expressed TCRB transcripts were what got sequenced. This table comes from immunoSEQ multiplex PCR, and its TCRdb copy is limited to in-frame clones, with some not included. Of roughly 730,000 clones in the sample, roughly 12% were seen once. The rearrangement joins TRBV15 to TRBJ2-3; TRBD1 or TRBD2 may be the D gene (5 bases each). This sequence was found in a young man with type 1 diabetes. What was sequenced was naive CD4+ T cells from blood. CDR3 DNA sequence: TGTGCCACCAGCAGAGATTCAGGGACCCACACAGATACGCAGTATTTT. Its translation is CATSRDSGTHTDTQYF.